One sample yielded the 31 T cell receptor beta chains listed below, sequenced in a study of shared clonotypes between healthy human individuals. TCRdb's table, derived via immunoSEQ multiplex PCR, lists solely in-frame clones and lacks some. The sample comprises roughly 2 million clones, over 85% of which are singletons, and 0.1% to 0.15% rests with the top ten. Sequencing was performed on naive CD4+ T cells sorted from blood. Specified subset: CD45RA+ positively selected. All receptors come from a man between 18 and 35 years old in good health.

In DNA form, the CDR3 reads TGTGCCAGCAGTATGGGGGCAACTAATGAAAAACTGTTTTTT. It encodes CASSMGATNEKLFF. This chain links TRBV2 with TRBJ1-4, with D perhaps TRBD1 (5 bases). Germline values: CDR1 SNHLY, CDR2 FYNNEI. Trimming took 5 bases from V and 0 from J, leaving 7 bases between them. The CDR3 contains 14 residues.

The chain uses TRBV27 and TRBJ1-1, with TRBD1 as a possible D gene (5 bases). Trimming left V 3 bases short and J 3 bases short, with 11 bases between. CDR3 length: 14 amino acids. Germline-derived CDR1 and CDR2 are MNHEY and SMNVEV (reference sequence). The CDR3 nucleotides are TGTGCCAGCAGTTTCCTTGGGGGGGACACTGAAGCTTTCTTT. As protein: CASSFLGGDTEAFF.

V is TRBV6-5 and J is TRBJ2-7; D may be TRBD1 (6 bases). V shed 1 base and J shed 5 bases, with 15 bases lying between them. The CDR3 is 15 amino acids. The germline gives CDR1 MNHEY, CDR2 SVGAGI. This CDR3 reads CASSYLDSVSHEQYF. In nucleotides, the CDR3 is TGTGCCAGCAGTTACTTGGACAGCGTTTCCCACGAGCAGTACTTC.

This clone was recorded once. The CDR3, as DNA: TGTGCCAGCAGTTTACTTCCGACAGGGACTGGAAACACCATATATTTT. Its translation: CASSLLPTGTGNTIYF. This chain links TRBV28 with TRBJ1-3; 7 nucleotides agree with TRBD1. V was pared by 2 bases and J by 2 bases, with 6 bases of the junction left unmatched. CDR1 and CDR2 from the germline V gene are MDHEN and SYDVKM. The CDR3 consists of 16 residues. Drawing the rest from reference TRBV28 and TRBJ1-3, the complete variable domain is DVKVTQSSRYLVKRTGEKVFLECVQDMDHENMFWYRQDPGLGLRLIYFSYDVKMKEKGDIPEGYSVSREKKERFSLILESASTNQTSMYLCASSLLPTGTGNTIYFGEGSWLTVV.

The chain joins TRBV28 to TRBJ1-2; 7 positions match TRBD1. The CDR3 runs 14 residues. CDR1 and CDR2 from the germline V gene are MDHEN and SYDVKM. V gave up 7 bases and J gave up 4 bases; unmatched junction bases: 9. The CDR3 DNA follows: TGTGCCAGCAACCTACAGGGGAAAGGCTATGGCTACACCTTC. Protein: CASNLQGKGYGYTF.

The V and J genes are TRBV5-1 and TRBJ2-2; maybe TRBD1 (6 bases). Germline V gene data show CDR1 as SGHRS and CDR2 as YFSETQ. CDR3 length equals 16 residues. Trimming removed 0 bases at V and 0 bases at J, with 9 bases between. The CDR3 spells CASSLVWGPNTGELFF. CDR3 coding DNA: TGCGCCAGCAGCTTGGTGTGGGGGCCGAACACCGGGGAGCTGTTTTTT.

This clone was observed once. The V gene is TRBV15, the J gene TRBJ1-5; 7 bases are shared with TRBD1. CDR1 LNHNV and CDR2 YYDKDF come from the germline V gene (reference sequence). The CDR3 has 16 amino acids. V trimming: 3 bases; J trimming: 6 bases; junction bases outside the gene matches: 11. CDR3 amino acids: CATSRIAGGYGQPQHF. The CDR3 coding sequence is TGTGCCACCAGCAGGATCGCAGGGGGATATGGTCAGCCCCAGCATTTT.

This clone was seen repeatedly, ten times or more. J is TRBJ2-7 and V is TRBV10-3, with 8 positions matching TRBD1. The germline CDR1 and CDR2 sequences are ENHRY and SYGVKD. J was trimmed by 2 bases and V by 6 bases; bases with no gene match: 6. The CDR3 consists of 14 residues. CDR3 in amino acids: CAISPGQAAYEQYF. The CDR3 DNA reads as TGTGCCATCAGCCCGGGACAGGCCGCCTACGAGCAGTACTTC.

This clone has just one count. The chain combines TRBV6-1 with TRBJ1-3, with D unresolved. CDR3 length: 15 residues. Germline lookup yields CDR1 MNHNS and CDR2 SASEGT. V shed 5 bases and J shed 0 bases, with 11 bases lying between them. CDR3 loop: CASSLTVNSGNTIYF. Written as DNA, the CDR3 is TGTGCCAGCAGTCTTACAGTGAACTCTGGAAACACCATATATTTT.

This chain uses TRBV9 with TRBJ1-2; TRBD1 is a possible D gene (6 bases). The CDR3 is 13 residues long. CDR1 is SGDLS and CDR2 is YYNGEE in the germline V gene. V was trimmed by 3 bases and J by 8 bases, leaving 14 bases between them. This CDR3 is CASSDWPGGGYTF. CDR3 nucleotide sequence: TGTGCCAGCAGCGATTGGCCGGGGGGCGGCTACACCTTC.

The rearrangement joins TRBV18 to TRBJ2-7, with TRBD1 matching 9 bases. J was trimmed by 3 bases and V by 5 bases; bases with no gene match: 8. This CDR3 is 15 amino acids long. CDR1 is KGHSH, CDR2 LQKENI, per germline. The CDR3 loop is CASSENRDRDYEQYF. In DNA, the CDR3 is TGTGCCAGCTCAGAAAACCGGGACAGGGACTACGAGCAGTACTTC.

In DNA form, the CDR3 reads TGCGCCAGCAGTGAAGACAGAAAACTGTTTTTT. Amino acids: CASSEDRKLFF. The V gene is TRBV10-2, the J gene TRBJ1-4; D possibly corresponds to TRBD1 (5 bases). Deletions cut 3 bases from V and 10 bases from J, with 6 bases between. The CDR3 has 11 amino acids. Germline-derived CDR1 and CDR2 are WSHSY and SAAADI.

This chain connects TRBV6-1 to TRBJ2-1, with D tentatively TRBD1 (5 bases). Between the trimmed V and J ends, which lost 7 bases and 10 bases, there was a span of 23 bases. The length of the CDR3 is 15 residues. CDR1 and CDR2 (germline): MNHNS, SASEGT. The CDR3 region has the DNA TGTGCCAGCACCCTTGAGGCAGGGCCGGTGGGCGAGCAGTTCTTC. The encoded protein is CASTLEAGPVGEQFF.

V gene TRBV10-3 combines with J gene TRBJ2-5; a possible D gene is TRBD2 (5 bases). Germline V gene data show CDR1 as ENHRY and CDR2 as SYGVKD. CDR3 length: 13 residues. Trimming removed 10 bases from V and 1 base from J, with 13 bases in between. CDR3: CATQRASQETQYF. The CDR3 DNA reads as TGTGCCACCCAGAGGGCCTCCCAAGAGACCCAGTACTTC.

V is TRBV2 and J is TRBJ2-5; possible D gene TRBD1, 6 bases. CDR3 length equals 14 residues. V shed 2 bases and J shed 2 bases, with 9 bases lying between them. Germline values: CDR1 SNHLY, CDR2 FYNNEI. CDR3 nucleotide sequence: TGTGCCAGCAGTGAATTTCAGGGGCAAGAGACCCAGTACTTC. Encoded protein: CASSEFQGQETQYF.

CDR3 residues: CASSEPKYEQFF. The CDR3 DNA sequence: TGTGCCAGCAGTGAACCGAAGTATGAGCAGTTCTTC. The chain has TRBV2 and TRBJ2-1; no definite D call. The V and J ends lost 2 bases and 8 bases respectively, with 7 bases between them. The CDR3 runs 12 residues. The germline V gene has CDR1 SNHLY and CDR2 FYNNEI.

The chain uses TRBV7-2 and TRBJ2-7, with a tentative D call TRBD1 (6 bases). Looked up from germline, CDR1 is SGHTA and CDR2 is FQGNSA. Trimming removed 0 bases from V and 6 bases from J, with 12 bases in between. This CDR3 region has 14 residues. As DNA, the CDR3 is TGTGCCAGCAGCTTAGCTGGGGGCGCGACCGAGCAGTACTTC. It specifies CASSLAGGATEQYF.

This rearrangement joins TRBV21-1 to TRBJ1-2. TRBV21-1 is a pseudogene. This CDR3 has 12 amino acids. DNA of the CDR3: TGTGCCAAACTCCGCTATAACTATGGCTACACCTTC. Protein sequence: CAKLRYNYGYTF.

The chain joins TRBV6-5 to TRBJ1-2, with D tentatively TRBD1 (5 bases). The germline gives CDR1 MNHEY, CDR2 SVGAGI. The CDR3 runs to 15 residues. The germline V and J ends were trimmed by 2 bases and 2 bases, with 12 bases remaining between them. The CDR3: CASSYLGTANYGYTF. For the CDR3, the DNA is TGTGCCAGCAGTTACCTAGGGACTGCAAACTATGGCTACACCTTC.

The J gene is TRBJ1-2, the V gene TRBV30, with no clear D. The CDR3 is 13 amino acids. Germline V CDR1 and CDR2: GTSNPN, SVGIG (reference sequence). V lost 0 bases to trimming and J lost 0 bases, with 5 bases between them. CDR3: CAWSVITNYGYTF. The CDR3 coding sequence is TGTGCCTGGAGTGTAATAACTAACTATGGCTACACCTTC.

The V gene is TRBV4-3, the J gene TRBJ2-2; D is unclear. Germline lookup yields CDR1 LGHNA and CDR2 YSLEER. This CDR3 has 13 amino acids. V was cut by 6 bases and J by 7 bases, with 12 bases left in between. CDR3 in amino acids: CASSPKVIGELFF. In DNA form, the CDR3 reads TGCGCCAGCAGTCCTAAAGTTATCGGGGAGCTGTTTTTT.

In its sample, this clone was seen once. The chain couples TRBV11-2 to TRBJ1-6; possible D gene TRBD1, 5 bases. Germline CDR1 SGHAT, CDR2 FQNNGV. V lost 1 base, J lost 0 bases, and 10 bases lay in between. This CDR3 has 17 amino acids. CDR3 in DNA: TGTGCCAGCAGCTTAGGACAGAAGAGCTCCTATAATTCACCCCTCCACTTT. This encodes CASSLGQKSSYNSPLHF.

Turning to this clone: This specimen includes other DNA sequences encoding the same CDR3. The gene calls are TRBV29-1 and TRBJ2-7, with a tentative D call TRBD2 (6 bases). The germline CDR1 and CDR2 sequences are SQVTM and ANQGSEA. The CDR3 spans 11 residues. Trimming took off 5 bases at V and 1 base at J, with 6 bases between the two ends. The CDR3 sequence: CSVRGSYEQYF. The CDR3, as DNA: TGCAGCGTTCGGGGGTCCTACGAGCAGTACTTC.

The V and J genes are TRBV5-6 and TRBJ2-7; 9 bases are a match to TRBD1. Germline assignment: CDR1 SGHDT and CDR2 YYEEEE. This CDR3 has 14 residues. V trimming: 3 bases; J trimming: 6 bases; junction bases outside the gene matches: 7. The CDR3 nucleotides are TGTGCCAGCAGCTCCGGGACAGGGACGAGCGAGCAGTACTTC. Translating it yields CASSSGTGTSEQYF.

This clone was found once. V gene TRBV7-2 combines with J gene TRBJ2-7; 7 bases align to TRBD1. Germline loops: CDR1 SGHTA, CDR2 FQGNSA. The CDR3 is 17 residues long. The junction had 15 bases not matched to a gene; V was cut back by 3 bases and J by 4 bases. CDR3 coding DNA: TGTGCCAGCAGCTTTCGACTAATCGACAGGGTTCTGTACGAGCAGTACTTC. It encodes CASSFRLIDRVLYEQYF.

The chain combines TRBV13 with TRBJ2-1; D is uncertain. The CDR3 runs to 15 residues. Germline CDR1 PRHDT, CDR2 FYEKMQ (reference sequence). The germline V and J ends were trimmed by 7 bases and 0 bases, with 13 bases remaining between them. The CDR3 region has the DNA TGTGCCAGCAACAGCGCATCGAGCTCCTACAATGAGCAGTTCTTC. Residues: CASNSASSSYNEQFF.

The V and J genes are TRBV5-1 and TRBJ2-7; 7 positions match TRBD1. Germline assignment: CDR1 SGHRS and CDR2 YFSETQ. V was pared by 2 bases and J by 2 bases, with 10 bases of the junction left unmatched. This CDR3 contains 16 residues. The CDR3 DNA reads as TGCGCCAGCAGCTTATCTCCCGCCGGGACAGCCTACGAGCAGTACTTC. Its protein is CASSLSPAGTAYEQYF.

V and J are TRBV27 and TRBJ2-4; TRBD1 matches 9 bases. Looked up from germline, CDR1 is MNHEY and CDR2 is SMNVEV (reference sequence). V was clipped by 5 bases and J by 7 bases; unmatched bases: 6. The CDR3 is 14 residues long. DNA of the CDR3: TGTGCCAGCAGTCTACCGGGACAGGGCAACATTCAGTACTTC. Residues: CASSLPGQGNIQYF.

This sequence joins TRBV7-8 and TRBJ1-2, with 7 bases that match TRBD1. Trimming cost V 6 bases and J 11 bases; bases outside gene matches: 15. The V gene's germline CDR1 is SGHVS and CDR2 FQNEAQ. This CDR3 is 14 amino acids long. The CDR3 region is CASSGDRYGMGYTF. Written as DNA, the CDR3 is TGTGCCAGCAGTGGGGACAGATATGGAATGGGTTACACCTTC.

The sample holds one count of this clone. V usage is TRBV18 and J usage is TRBJ2-6; D is ambiguous. In germline, CDR1 is KGHSH, CDR2 LQKENI. The CDR3 totals 17 residues. Trimming shortened V by 2 bases and J by 0 bases, and 11 bases separated the two germline ends. CDR3 amino acids: CASSPISFSSGANVLTF. As DNA, the CDR3 is TGTGCCAGCTCACCAATTTCCTTTTCCTCTGGGGCCAACGTCCTGACTTTC.

The CDR3 coding sequence is TGTGCCAGTAGAACGACCGGGCTTGGAAACACCATATATTTT. Its translation: CASRTTGLGNTIYF. The chain uses TRBV19 and TRBJ1-3; D is uncertain. CDR1 and CDR2 from the germline V gene are LNHDA and SQIVND (reference sequence). Trimming cost V 6 bases and J 3 bases, with 12 bases left between them. The CDR3 runs 14 residues. Based on the CDR3 plus reference TRBV19 and TRBJ1-3, the full variable domain is DGGITQSPKYLFRKEGQNVTLSCEQNLNHDAMYWYRQDPGQGLRLIYYSQIVNDFQKGDIAEGYSVSREKKESFPLTVTSAQKNPTAFYLCASRTTGLGNTIYFGEGSWLTVV.